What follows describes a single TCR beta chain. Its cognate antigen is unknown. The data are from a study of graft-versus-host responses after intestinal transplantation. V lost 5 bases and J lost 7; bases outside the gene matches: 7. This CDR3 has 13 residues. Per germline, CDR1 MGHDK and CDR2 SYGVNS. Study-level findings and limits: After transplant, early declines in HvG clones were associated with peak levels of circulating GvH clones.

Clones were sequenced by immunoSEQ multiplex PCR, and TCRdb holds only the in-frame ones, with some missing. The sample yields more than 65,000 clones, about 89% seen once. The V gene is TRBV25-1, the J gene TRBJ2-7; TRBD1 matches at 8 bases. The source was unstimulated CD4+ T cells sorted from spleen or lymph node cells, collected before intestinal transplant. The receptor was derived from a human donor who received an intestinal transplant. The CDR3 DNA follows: TGTGCCAGCAGTAGGCAGGGGGCCCTTGAGCAGTACTTC. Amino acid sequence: CASSRQGALEQYF.